The rows below give T cell receptor beta chains drawn from one sample of a study of blood T cell repertoires in COVID-19. The data were produced by immunoSEQ multiplex PCR, yet TCRdb's version contains in-frame clones alone and is incomplete. The data show about 72,000 clones, 65% to 90% seen once. The source material was peripheral blood. These receptors were obtained from a man between 65 and 85 years old with active or convalescent COVID-19. The CDR3 runs from the conserved cysteine through the conserved F or W. D genes are given only for firm matches. Clone size appears in some rows only: once, few, many, or a class for an expanded clone.

D gene: TRBD2
clone size: -
V gene: TRBV5-1
J gene: TRBJ2-7
CDR3 protein: CASSFRWEGGYEQYF
CDR3 DNA: TGCGCCAGCAGCTTCAGGTGGGAGGGAGGCTACGAGCAGTACTTC

D gene: -
clone size: -
V gene: TRBV27
J gene: TRBJ2-7
CDR3 protein: CASSLRAGNVVSEQYF
CDR3 DNA: TGTGCCAGCAGTTTACGGGCCGGGAATGTGGTTAGTGAGCAGTACTTC

D gene: -
clone size: once
V gene: TRBV7-3
J gene: TRBJ2-3
CDR3 protein: CASSPTGGTDTQYF
CDR3 DNA: TGTGCCAGCAGCCCCACGGGGGGCACAGATACGCAGTATTTT

D gene: TRBD1
clone size: -
V gene: TRBV18
J gene: TRBJ2-1
CDR3 protein: CASSRQGVAYNEQFF
CDR3 DNA: TGTGCCAGCTCACGACAGGGTGTAGCCTACAATGAGCAGTTCTTC

D gene: -
clone size: -
V gene: TRBV9
J gene: TRBJ1-5
CDR3 protein: CASSADQGNQPQHF
CDR3 DNA: TGTGCCAGCAGTGCAGACCAGGGAAATCAGCCCCAGCATTTT

D gene: -
clone size: -
V gene: TRBV28
J gene: TRBJ2-7
CDR3 protein: CASKGWEKEQYF
CDR3 DNA: TGTGCCAGCAAGGGGTGGGAAAAGGAGCAGTACTTC

D gene: TRBD2
clone size: -
V gene: TRBV5-1
J gene: TRBJ2-2
CDR3 protein: CASSIGTSGTTGELFF
CDR3 DNA: TGCGCCAGCAGCATTGGGACTAGCGGGACGACCGGGGAGCTGTTTTTT

D gene: -
clone size: -
V gene: TRBV5-1
J gene: TRBJ1-2
CDR3 protein: CASSQRPGAHNYGYTF
CDR3 DNA: TGCGCCAGCAGCCAGAGACCAGGGGCCCACAACTATGGCTACACCTTC

D gene: -
clone size: few
V gene: TRBV6-4
J gene: TRBJ2-3
CDR3 protein: CASSAEGSTDTQYF
CDR3 DNA: TGTGCCAGCTCGGCGGAGGGGAGCACAGATACGCAGTATTTT

D gene: TRBD1
clone size: -
V gene: TRBV5-1
J gene: TRBJ1-4
CDR3 protein: CASSFIASTGQLFF
CDR3 DNA: TGCGCCAGCAGCTTCATTGCCTCGACAGGGCAACTGTTTTTT

D gene: -
clone size: -
V gene: TRBV5-1
J gene: TRBJ2-7
CDR3 protein: CASSFGTYEQYF
CDR3 DNA: TGCGCCAGCAGCTTCGGGACATACGAGCAGTACTTC

D gene: TRBD1
clone size: -
V gene: TRBV9
J gene: TRBJ2-7
CDR3 protein: CASSADRGPINEQYF
CDR3 DNA: TGTGCCAGCAGCGCAGACAGGGGGCCGATAAACGAGCAGTACTTC

D gene: TRBD1
clone size: -
V gene: TRBV30
J gene: TRBJ1-1
CDR3 protein: CAGRQGAFGNTEAFF
CDR3 DNA: TGTGCCGGGAGACAGGGGGCTTTTGGGAACACTGAAGCTTTCTTT

D gene: TRBD2
clone size: -
V gene: TRBV28
J gene: TRBJ2-7
CDR3 protein: CASRRLAGDSYEQYF
CDR3 DNA: TGTGCCAGCAGACGACTAGCGGGAGACTCCTACGAGCAGTACTTC

D gene: -
clone size: -
V gene: TRBV14
J gene: TRBJ1-3
CDR3 protein: CASSYSGNTIYF
CDR3 DNA: TGTGCCAGCAGCTACTCTGGAAACACCATATATTTT

D gene: -
clone size: -
V gene: TRBV2
J gene: TRBJ1-4
CDR3 protein: CASSDVVGDIDEKLFF
CDR3 DNA: TGTGCCAGCAGTGACGTCGTCGGGGACATAGATGAAAAACTGTTTTTT

D gene: TRBD1
clone size: -
V gene: TRBV5-1
J gene: TRBJ2-1
CDR3 protein: CASSIGQGKGEQFF
CDR3 DNA: TGCGCCAGCAGCATAGGACAGGGTAAGGGTGAGCAGTTCTTC

D gene: -
clone size: -
V gene: TRBV2
J gene: TRBJ1-4
CDR3 protein: CASSELGTATNEKLFF
CDR3 DNA: TGTGCCAGCAGTGAGTTGGGGACTGCAACTAATGAAAAACTGTTTTTT

D gene: -
clone size: -
V gene: TRBV28
J gene: TRBJ1-2
CDR3 protein: CASRKGGSGHGYTF
CDR3 DNA: TGTGCCAGCAGAAAAGGAGGGTCAGGGCATGGCTACACCTTC

D gene: TRBD1
clone size: once
V gene: TRBV2
J gene: TRBJ1-2
CDR3 protein: CASKPQQGAYRYGYTF
CDR3 DNA: TGTGCCAGCAAGCCACAACAGGGGGCATATCGGTATGGCTACACCTTC

D gene: TRBD2
clone size: once
V gene: TRBV27
J gene: TRBJ2-1
CDR3 protein: CASSWLSSGRNEQFF
CDR3 DNA: TGTGCCAGCAGTTGGCTCTCTAGCGGGAGGAATGAGCAGTTCTTC

D gene: -
clone size: -
V gene: TRBV7-9
J gene: TRBJ2-1
CDR3 protein: CASSPGLPGDEQFF
CDR3 DNA: TGTGCCAGCAGCCCGGGACTCCCCGGGGATGAGCAGTTCTTC

D gene: -
clone size: few
V gene: TRBV28
J gene: TRBJ1-6
CDR3 protein: CASSLEGSPLHF
CDR3 DNA: TGTGCCAGCAGTTTAGAGGGTTCACCCCTCCACTTT

D gene: TRBD2
clone size: few
V gene: TRBV4-1
J gene: TRBJ2-7
CDR3 protein: CASSHQGLAVSYEQYF
CDR3 DNA: TGCGCCAGCAGCCATCAAGGACTAGCGGTCTCCTACGAGCAGTACTTC

D gene: TRBD1
clone size: -
V gene: TRBV10-2
J gene: TRBJ1-6
CDR3 protein: CASSEGGASYNSPLHF
CDR3 DNA: TGCGCCAGCAGTGAAGGGGGCGCTTCCTATAATTCACCCCTCCACTTT

D gene: -
clone size: -
V gene: TRBV6-6
J gene: TRBJ2-7
CDR3 protein: CASSYSYYEQYF
CDR3 DNA: TGTGCCAGCAGTTATTCCTACTACGAGCAGTACTTC

D gene: TRBD1
clone size: -
V gene: TRBV28
J gene: TRBJ2-7
CDR3 protein: CASSPNSRDRGHEQYF
CDR3 DNA: TGTGCCAGCAGTCCAAATTCCCGGGACAGGGGCCACGAGCAGTACTTC

D gene: -
clone size: -
V gene: TRBV5-1
J gene: TRBJ2-3
CDR3 protein: CASRLQDRDTQYF
CDR3 DNA: TGCGCCAGCAGACTACAGGATCGGGATACGCAGTATTTT

D gene: -
clone size: -
V gene: TRBV7-3
J gene: TRBJ2-7
CDR3 protein: CASSYTMLSEQYF
CDR3 DNA: TGTGCCAGCAGTTATACCATGTTGAGCGAGCAGTACTTC

D gene: TRBD2
clone size: once
V gene: TRBV6-5
J gene: TRBJ2-7
CDR3 protein: CASLLAGAYEQYF
CDR3 DNA: TGTGCCAGCCTCCTAGCGGGGGCCTACGAGCAGTACTTC

D gene: -
clone size: -
V gene: TRBV7-2
J gene: TRBJ2-7
CDR3 protein: CASSSHWGEYEQYF
CDR3 DNA: TGTGCCAGCAGTTCTCACTGGGGGGAATACGAGCAGTACTTC

D gene: TRBD2
clone size: -
V gene: TRBV6-4
J gene: TRBJ2-7
CDR3 protein: CANSRLAGSYEQYF
CDR3 DNA: TGTGCCAATTCCAGACTAGCGGGCTCCTACGAGCAGTACTTC

D gene: -
clone size: -
V gene: TRBV3-1/TRBV3-2
J gene: TRBJ1-1
CDR3 protein: CASSQILLGSNTEAFF
CDR3 DNA: TGTGCCAGCAGCCAAATACTTCTGGGCTCGAACACTGAAGCTTTCTTT

D gene: -
clone size: once
V gene: TRBV7-2
J gene: TRBJ2-5
CDR3 protein: CASSPSRGGETQYF
CDR3 DNA: TGTGCCAGCAGCCCGAGTAGGGGTGGAGAGACCCAGTACTTC

D gene: -
clone size: -
V gene: TRBV19
J gene: TRBJ1-3
CDR3 protein: CASTVTGPSSGNTIYF
CDR3 DNA: TGTGCCAGTACCGTGACAGGACCTAGCTCTGGAAACACCATATATTTT

D gene: TRBD1
clone size: -
V gene: TRBV28
J gene: TRBJ1-4
CDR3 protein: CASRTTGAGEKLFF
CDR3 DNA: TGTGCCAGCAGAACCACAGGGGCGGGAGAAAAACTGTTTTTT

D gene: -
clone size: -
V gene: TRBV20-1
J gene: TRBJ1-5
CDR3 protein: CSASKRGQPQHF
CDR3 DNA: TGCAGTGCTAGTAAGCGGGGTCAGCCCCAGCATTTT

D gene: TRBD1
clone size: -
V gene: TRBV7-4
J gene: TRBJ2-1
CDR3 protein: CASSPNRGLDNEQFF
CDR3 DNA: TGTGCCAGCAGCCCAAACAGGGGGCTGGACAATGAGCAGTTCTTC

D gene: -
clone size: -
V gene: TRBV30
J gene: TRBJ1-6
CDR3 protein: CAWSESGRGSPLHF
CDR3 DNA: TGTGCCTGGAGTGAATCCGGGAGGGGGTCACCCCTCCACTTT

D gene: TRBD2
clone size: once
V gene: TRBV29-1
J gene: TRBJ2-7
CDR3 protein: CSVAGLAGGPSHEQYF
CDR3 DNA: TGCAGCGTCGCCGGACTAGCGGGAGGGCCCTCCCACGAGCAGTACTTC

D gene: TRBD1
clone size: few
V gene: TRBV5-3
J gene: TRBJ2-6
CDR3 protein: CARSAAGQGPSGANVLTF
CDR3 DNA: TGTGCCAGAAGCGCAGCGGGACAGGGGCCCTCTGGGGCCAACGTCCTGACTTTC

D gene: TRBD1
clone size: -
V gene: TRBV6-5
J gene: TRBJ2-3
CDR3 protein: CASSRQGTDTQYF
CDR3 DNA: TGTGCCAGCAGTCGACAGGGTACAGATACGCAGTATTTT